The rows below give T cell receptor beta chains drawn from one sample of a study of blood T cell repertoires in COVID-19. Sequencing used immunoSEQ multiplex PCR; TCRdb keeps in-frame clones, though not all of them. The sample records some 250,000 clones, approximately 83% being singletons. The material sequenced was peripheral blood. The source is a man between 35 and 55 years old with acute or convalescent COVID-19. CDR3s include the opening cysteine and the closing phenylalanine or tryptophan. The order of the fields is J gene, V gene, D gene, clone size, CDR3 protein, CDR3 DNA. A D gene is named only where the DNA matches it firmly. Not all rows give a size; the values are once, few, many and, for expanded clones, a class.

>TRBJ2-1|TRBV15|TRBD2|-
CATSRDRLARRYNEQFF
TGTGCCACCAGCAGAGATCGACTAGCTCGGCGATACAATGAGCAGTTCTTC
>TRBJ1-2|TRBV10-3|-|-
CAISEARSANYGYTF
TGTGCCATCAGTGAGGCGCGAAGTGCTAACTATGGCTACACCTTC
>TRBJ1-2|TRBV6-4|-|-
CASRPTRDNNYGYTF
TGTGCCAGCAGACCCACCCGGGACAACAACTATGGCTACACCTTC
>TRBJ1-4|TRBV5-1|TRBD1|once
CASRTGTGGAGEKLFF
TGCGCCAGCAGAACCGGGACAGGGGGCGCGGGTGAAAAACTGTTTTTT
>TRBJ1-1|TRBV5-6|-|-
CASSLPGGRMDTEAFF
TGTGCCAGCAGCCTGCCCGGCGGGAGGATGGACACTGAAGCTTTCTTT
>TRBJ2-3|TRBV5-4|-|-
CASGRVDSTDTQYF
TGTGCCAGCGGCCGGGTAGACAGCACAGATACGCAGTATTTT
>TRBJ2-1|TRBV19|TRBD2|-
CASSIPTSGRSYNEQFF
TGTGCCAGTAGTATCCCGACTAGCGGGAGGTCCTACAATGAGCAGTTCTTC
>TRBJ1-2|TRBV10-3|TRBD1|few
CAISGSDRANYGYTF
TGTGCCATCAGTGGCTCGGACAGGGCTAACTATGGCTACACCTTC
>TRBJ2-1|TRBV12-3/TRBV12-4|TRBD2|-
CASSLGLAQFF
TGTGCCAGCAGCCTTGGACTAGCTCAGTTCTTC
>TRBJ1-2|TRBV10-3|-|-
CAISGVRGADGYTF
TGTGCCATCAGTGGAGTCCGTGGGGCAGATGGCTACACCTTC
>TRBJ1-1|TRBV18|-|-
CASSPSPESTEAFF
TGTGCCAGCTCACCGTCGCCGGAGAGCACTGAAGCTTTCTTT
>TRBJ1-5|TRBV29-1|TRBD1|few
CRRDRGNQPQHF
TGCAGGAGGGACAGGGGGAACCAGCCCCAGCATTTT
>TRBJ2-1|TRBV7-2|-|-
CASSLAYGVIYNEQFF
TGTGCCAGCAGCTTAGCGTACGGGGTGATCTACAATGAGCAGTTCTTC
>TRBJ1-1|TRBV6-4|-|-
CASSDRGNTEAFF
TGTGCCAGCAGTGACAGGGGGAACACTGAAGCTTTCTTT
>TRBJ2-2|TRBV10-2|-|-
CASSESKNRREELFF
TGCGCCAGCAGTGAGTCTAAAAATAGACGGGAGGAGCTGTTTTTT
>TRBJ1-2|TRBV5-1|-|-
CASSSVVQGPIYGYTF
TGCGCCAGCAGCTCTGTCGTACAGGGACCGATCTATGGCTACACCTTC
>TRBJ2-5|TRBV7-9|-|few
CASSLLQEAQYF
TGTGCCAGCAGCCTACTCCAGGAGGCCCAGTACTTC